Below are 26 T cell receptor beta chains sequenced from a single sample in a study of blood T cell repertoires in COVID-19. Libraries were prepared by immunoSEQ multiplex PCR; TCRdb keeps only in-frame clonotypes and omits some of them. The top ten clones hold about 0.26% of a sample with about 670,000 clones, 90% of them seen once. Sequencing used peripheral blood. Receptors originate from a woman younger than 30 with acute or convalescent COVID-19.

The chain couples TRBV5-8 to TRBJ1-4, with no clear D. Germline V gives CDR1 SGHTS, CDR2 YDEGEE. Trimming left V 5 bases short and J 8 bases short, with 22 bases between. The CDR3 totals 16 residues. CDR3 sequence reads: CASRFHRGGSTEKLFF. For the CDR3, the DNA is TGTGCCAGCAGATTCCACCGGGGTGGATCCACCGAAAAACTGTTTTTT. The variable domain in full, with the rest retrieved from reference TRBV5-8 and TRBJ1-4, is EAGVTQSPTHLIKTRGQQATLRCSPISGHTSVYWYQQALGLGLQFLLWYDEGEERNRGNFPPRFSGRQFPNYSSELNVNALELEDSALYLCASRFHRGGSTEKLFFGSGTQLSVL.

The chain couples TRBV3-1 (or the pseudogene TRBV3-2) to TRBJ2-7; 8 positions agree with TRBD2. After removal of 1 base from V and 4 bases from J, the junction contained 6 bases not matched to a gene. CDR1 is LGHDT, CDR2 YNNKEL, per germline (reference sequence). This CDR3 has 15 residues. CDR3: CASSQGLGGGYEQYF. DNA for the CDR3: TGTGCCAGCAGCCAAGGTCTCGGGGGGGGGTACGAGCAGTACTTC.

In this sample, this clone turned up once. V usage is TRBV18 and J usage is TRBJ2-7; D not certain. There are 16 residues in the CDR3. V lost 2 bases to trimming and J lost 0 bases, with 14 bases between them. The germline gives CDR1 KGHSH, CDR2 LQKENI. DNA of the CDR3: TGTGCCAGCTCACCATCGCCAGGCCTAAGCTCCTACGAGCAGTACTTC. Translating gives CASSPSPGLSSYEQYF. Looking up the rest from reference TRBV18 and TRBJ2-7 gives the full variable domain: NAGVMQNPRHLVRRRGQEARLRCSPMKGHSHVYWYRQLPEEGLKFMVYLQKENIIDESGMPKERFSAEFPKEGPSILRIQQVVRGDSAAYFCASSPSPGLSSYEQYFGPGTRLTVT.

J is TRBJ1-6 and V is TRBV5-1, with D possibly TRBD1 on 6 matching bases. Between the trimmed V and J ends, which lost 2 bases and 7 bases, there was a span of 13 bases. The length of the CDR3 is 15 residues. Germline values: CDR1 SGHRS, CDR2 YFSETQ. This CDR3 is CASSFRQGKNSPLHF. The DNA of the CDR3 is TGCGCCAGCAGCTTTAGGCAGGGGAAGAATTCACCCCTCCACTTT.

This chain links TRBV10-2 with TRBJ1-2, with TRBD1 as a possible D gene (5 bases). The CDR3 runs 14 residues. Trimming cost V 4 bases and J 2 bases, with 11 bases left between them. Looked up from germline, CDR1 is WSHSY and CDR2 is SAAADI. CDR3 loop: CASSGTLLNYGYTF. In DNA, the CDR3 is TGCGCCAGCAGTGGGACATTGCTCAACTATGGCTACACCTTC.

This rearrangement joins TRBV6-5 to TRBJ1-1, with a weak D call TRBD1 (6 bases). Trimming left V 4 bases short and J 4 bases short, with 13 bases between. This CDR3 spans 14 amino acids. Germline assignment: CDR1 MNHEY and CDR2 SVGAGI. This chain's CDR3 is CASSLGGQGTEAFF. CDR3 nucleotide sequence: TGTGCCAGCAGTTTGGGGGGGCAAGGCACTGAAGCTTTCTTT.

This clone was seen a few times. The chain uses TRBV9 and TRBJ1-1; unclear D gene. CDR3 length equals 15 residues. Germline V gives CDR1 SGDLS, CDR2 YYNGEE. Trimming took 3 bases from V and 7 from J, leaving 19 bases between them. The CDR3 DNA reads TGTGCCAGCAGCGCCTTACCGGGAACCTATTTTGAAGCTTTCTTT. Translation gives CASSALPGTYFEAFF.

This chain joins TRBV6-6 and TRBJ2-7, with 8 bases aligning to TRBD1. Germline V gene lookup returns CDR1 MNHNY and CDR2 SVGAGI (reference sequence). This CDR3 comprises 13 residues. With 4 bases clipped from V and 2 bases from J, the junction kept 1 base outside the gene matches. CDR3 nucleotides: TGTGCCAGCAGTTCGACAGGGGCCTACGAGCAGTACTTC. Encoded protein: CASSSTGAYEQYF.

The chain is built from TRBV7-9 and TRBJ2-7, with D maybe TRBD2 (6 bases). CDR1 and CDR2 (germline): SEHNR, FQNEAQ (reference sequence). The CDR3 spans 14 residues. V was cut by 4 bases and J by 0 bases, with 10 bases left in between. The CDR3 DNA reads TGTGCCAGCAGCTCGCGCGGGGTCTCCTACGAGCAGTACTTC. Protein sequence: CASSSRGVSYEQYF.

The sample holds a few counts of this clone. The chain joins TRBV5-8 to TRBJ2-3; TRBD1 aligns across 7 bases. V was pared by 7 bases and J by 5 bases, with 7 bases of the junction left unmatched. The germline CDR1 and CDR2 sequences are SGHTS and YDEGEE. The CDR3 is 13 amino acids. CDR3 nucleotides: TGTGCCAGCGGACCCTACAGGGGAGATACGCAGTATTTT. It specifies CASGPYRGDTQYF.

The CDR3 nucleotides read TGTGCCAGCAGTAAATACGGACAGGTTGATCAGCCCCAGCATTTT. Encoded protein: CASSKYGQVDQPQHF. V and J are TRBV6-5 and TRBJ1-5; TRBD1 agrees at 7 bases. The V gene end was trimmed by 5 bases and the J gene end by 5 bases; junction bases not matched to a gene: 9. This CDR3 has 15 residues. Germline CDR1 is MNHEY and CDR2 is SVGAGI.

V and J are TRBV4-3 and TRBJ1-1; 7 bases agree with TRBD1. Per the germline V gene, CDR1 is LGHNA and CDR2 is YSLEER. The CDR3 is made up of 15 amino acids. After removal of 1 base from V and 6 bases from J, the junction contained 8 bases not matched to a gene. The DNA for the CDR3 is TGCGCCAGCAGCCAAGGGGGGAACAGGGGCCCTGAAGCTTTCTTT. Translation gives CASSQGGNRGPEAFF.

V and J are TRBV7-2 and TRBJ2-7; D perhaps matches TRBD2 (5 bases). CDR3 length: 14 amino acids. In germline, CDR1 is SGHTA, CDR2 FQGNSA. Trimming took off 6 bases at V and 0 bases at J, with 12 bases between the two ends. The CDR3 DNA follows: TGTGCCAGCAGTTCAACCCGGGGCTCCTACGAGCAGTACTTC. Residues: CASSSTRGSYEQYF. Complete variable domain (other parts from reference TRBV7-2 and TRBJ2-7): GAGVSQSPSNKVTEKGKDVELRCDPISGHTALYWYRQSLGQGLEFLIYFQGNSAPDKSGLPSDRFSAERTGGSVSTLTIQRTQQEDSAVYLCASSSTRGSYEQYFGPGTRLTVT.

This clone was picked up one time. The V and J genes are TRBV5-1 and TRBJ1-3; a weak D match, TRBD1 (5 bases). The CDR3 runs to 16 residues. Deletions cut 4 bases from V and 2 bases from J, with 16 bases between. CDR1 and CDR2 from the germline V gene are SGHRS and YFSETQ. In DNA form, the CDR3 reads TGCGCCAGCAGCCCTGGGCGGGGAGGGGCTGGAAACACCATATATTTT. Protein product: CASSPGRGGAGNTIYF.

This clone has a single count. The chain uses TRBV12-3 or TRBV12-4 and TRBJ2-2; D uncertain. The CDR3 contains 12 residues. The V end was cut by 6 bases, the J end by 8 bases, with 10 bases between. CDR3 sequence: CASSLTLGELFF. The CDR3 DNA follows: TGTGCCAGCAGCTTGACTTTGGGGGAGCTGTTTTTT.

The chain couples TRBV6-5 to TRBJ1-3; D may be TRBD1 (5 bases). CDR1 and CDR2 from the germline V gene are MNHEY and SVGAGI. Trimming stripped 0 bases from V and 1 base from J, with 10 bases between. The CDR3 has 16 residues. CDR3: CASSYSRQLSGNTIYF. The CDR3 nucleotides are TGTGCCAGCAGTTACTCGCGACAGCTTTCTGGAAACACCATATATTTT.

The chain employs TRBV7-2 and TRBJ2-7, with 8 bases identical to TRBD2. Germline lookup yields CDR1 SGHTA and CDR2 FQGNSA. The CDR3 contains 14 residues. V was clipped by 3 bases and J by 1 base; unmatched bases: 2. This CDR3 reads CASSFGLASYEQYF. DNA for the CDR3: TGTGCCAGCAGCTTCGGACTAGCTTCCTACGAGCAGTACTTC.

The CDR3 loop is CASSLDGTSGGDITDTQYF. The DNA for the CDR3 is TGTGCCAGCAGCTTAGACGGGACTAGCGGGGGGGATATTACAGATACGCAGTATTTT. The chain carries TRBV7-2 and TRBJ2-3; 16 bases are shared with TRBD2. The V gene's germline CDR1 is SGHTA and CDR2 FQGNSA. V lost 1 base and J lost 3; bases outside the gene matches: 7. The CDR3 is made up of 19 amino acids.

The chain uses TRBV15 and TRBJ2-3; D call uncertain. This CDR3 region has 15 residues. V was clipped by 3 bases and J by 0 bases, with 10 bases between them. The germline CDR1 and CDR2 sequences are LNHNV and YYDKDF (reference sequence). DNA of the CDR3: TGTGCCACCAGCAGTGACGCAGCGAGCACAGATACGCAGTATTTT. As protein: CATSSDAASTDTQYF.

Comments on this clone: Other DNA sequences in the sample encode the same CDR3. The CDR3 is CASSVTGDYGYTF. The DNA of the CDR3 is TGTGCCAGCAGCGTCACAGGGGACTATGGCTACACCTTC. This chain links TRBV9 with TRBJ1-2; 7 bases line up with TRBD1. The CDR3 spans 13 residues. CDR1 is SGDLS, CDR2 YYNGEE, per germline. The V gene end was trimmed by 2 bases and the J gene end by 3 bases; junction bases not matched to a gene: 1.

This rearrangement joins TRBV6-5 to TRBJ1-2, with D perhaps TRBD1 (6 bases). Germline-derived CDR1 and CDR2 are MNHEY and SVGAGI. The CDR3 sequence is 15 residues long. V was pared by 8 bases and J by 4 bases, with 20 bases between. The chain's CDR3 is CASSLRQVGSYGYTF. CDR3 DNA: TGTGCCAGCTCGCTCCGACAGGTTGGGAGCTATGGCTACACCTTC.

This clone was seen only a few times. V gene TRBV18 combines with J gene TRBJ1-2; unclear D gene. V was pared by 4 bases and J by 2 bases, with 11 bases between. Germline V gene data show CDR1 as KGHSH and CDR2 as LQKENI. The CDR3 runs 14 residues. DNA of the CDR3: TGTGCCAGCTCACTACAGAGGGAGAACTATGGCTACACCTTC. This codes for CASSLQRENYGYTF.

This rearrangement joins TRBV6-5 to TRBJ1-1, with 8 bases that match TRBD1. The CDR3 is 14 residues long. Germline V gene lookup returns CDR1 MNHEY and CDR2 SVGAGI. V gave up 6 bases and J gave up 0 bases; unmatched junction bases: 3. The CDR3 region has the DNA TGTGCCAGCAGGCGGACAGGGATGAACACTGAAGCTTTCTTT. Encoded protein: CASRRTGMNTEAFF.

This clone was seen only a few times. The genes are TRBV5-1 and TRBJ1-1, with TRBD1 as a possible D gene (5 bases). There are 14 residues in the CDR3. With 2 bases removed from V and 3 bases from J, the gap between germline ends came to 11 bases. Germline V gene data show CDR1 as SGHRS and CDR2 as YFSETQ. Written as DNA, the CDR3 is TGCGCCAGCAGCTTCAGACAGTCGGACACTGAAGCTTTCTTT. Its protein is CASSFRQSDTEAFF.

This clone was seen just once. This chain links TRBV2 with TRBJ1-5; D ambiguous. Germline CDR1 and CDR2: SNHLY and FYNNEI. V was shortened by 5 bases and J by 2 bases, with 28 bases between the two germline ends. The CDR3 runs 20 residues. The CDR3 loop is CASSRQAIVGSTKGNQPQHF. The CDR3 DNA follows: TGTGCCAGCAGTCGCCAGGCAATCGTGGGCAGTACGAAGGGCAATCAGCCCCAGCATTTT.

The chain is built from TRBV6-4 and TRBJ2-6, with TRBD1 matching 9 bases. CDR1 and CDR2 from the germline V gene are MRHNA and SNTAGT. Trimming took 6 bases from V and 8 from J; bases not matched to a gene: 8. The CDR3 contains 15 residues. In nucleotides, the CDR3 is TGTGCCAGCAGCCCTCGGACAGGGGAGTCCAACGTCCTGACTTTC. As protein: CASSPRTGESNVLTF.